What follows are 29 T cell receptor beta chains derived from one specimen sequenced in a study of cytomegalovirus exposure and HLA in healthy donors. Both 60 Vbeta primers and 13 Jbeta primers went into the PCR. Measured with immunoSEQ multiplex PCR; TCRdb has only the in-frame clones, and not every one. The table shows 160,000 or so clones, with about 80% occurring only once. Material for sequencing was PBMCs. The receptor set was obtained from a man aged 25-45 years in good health and CMV-seronegative.

About this clone: The junction shows a germline mismatch at one end, possibly a read error. In DNA, the CDR3 is TGTGCTAGCAGCTTAGGCGGCGTAGGGGAGCTGTTTTTT. This sequence encodes CASSLGGVGELFF. The chain is built from TRBV7-7 and TRBJ2-2; D gene unclear. Germline V gives CDR1 SSHAT, CDR2 FNYEAQ (reference sequence). The CDR3 contains 13 residues. Full variable domain (missing parts from reference TRBV7-7 and TRBJ2-2): GAGVSQSPRYKVTKRGQDVTLRCDPISSHATLYWYQQALGQGPEFLTYFNYEAQPDKSGLPSDRFSAERPEGSISTLTIQRTEQRDSAMYRCASSLGGVGELFFGEGSRLTVL.

This rearrangement joins TRBV4-2 to TRBJ2-2; 11 bases are a match to TRBD2. CDR3 size: 16 residues. Trimming at V came to 0 bases and at J to 4 bases, leaving 1 base not matched to a gene. Germline CDR1 is LGHNA and CDR2 is YNFKEQ. The CDR3 spells CASSQEGTSGTGELFF. For the CDR3, the DNA is TGTGCCAGCAGCCAAGAAGGGACTAGCGGCACCGGGGAGCTGTTTTTT.

A few counts support this clone. The rearrangement links TRBV30 to TRBJ1-4; maybe TRBD1 (5 bases). Trimming cost V 5 bases and J 7 bases, with 8 bases left between them. This CDR3 is built from 11 residues. Germline-derived CDR1 and CDR2 are GTSNPN and SVGIG (reference sequence). The CDR3 loop is CAWSTGEKLFF. In DNA form, the CDR3 reads TGTGCCTGGTCCACAGGTGAAAAACTGTTTTTT.

The chain is built from TRBV18 and TRBJ1-4; D gene unclear. The CDR3 is 15 amino acids. Trimming removed 2 bases from V and 3 bases from J, with 10 bases in between. In germline, CDR1 is KGHSH, CDR2 LQKENI. CDR3 sequence (DNA): TGTGCCAGCTCACCAGGTCGGGTTTCTAATGAAAAACTGTTTTTT. This codes for CASSPGRVSNEKLFF.

This chain links TRBV6-5 with TRBJ2-1, with TRBD2 matching over 8 bases. The length of the CDR3 is 16 residues. CDR1 and CDR2 from the germline V gene are MNHEY and SVGAGI. V was pared by 0 bases and J by 7 bases, with 8 bases of the junction left unmatched. The CDR3 loop is CASSYSGSGSGNEQFF. CDR3 nucleotides: TGTGCCAGCAGTTACTCGGGGAGCGGGAGCGGGAATGAGCAGTTCTTC.

V is TRBV5-6 and J is TRBJ2-7; maybe TRBD2 (6 bases). There are 16 residues in the CDR3. V shed 7 bases and J shed 2 bases, with 22 bases lying between them. Germline V gene sequence: CDR1 SGHDT, CDR2 YYEEEE. The CDR3 nucleotides are TGTGCCAGCCGTACCCTCGGGGGAGAGGGGACCTACGAGCAGTACTTC. Residues: CASRTLGGEGTYEQYF. Supplemented by reference TRBV5-6 and TRBJ2-7, the full variable domain reads DAGVTQSPTHLIKTRGQQVTLRCSPKSGHDTVSWYQQALGQGPQFIFQYYEEEERQRGNFPDRFSGHQFPNYSSELNVNALLLGDSALYLCASRTLGGEGTYEQYFGPGTRLTVT.

Remarks on this clone: The same CDR3 can be traced to other DNA sequences in this sample. The V and J genes are TRBV4-3 and TRBJ1-5; D is uncertain. Germline V gives CDR1 LGHNA, CDR2 YSLEER. The CDR3 has 14 residues. V lost 1 base to trimming and J lost 2 bases, with 6 bases between them. The CDR3 here is CASSQVQGNQPQHF. The CDR3 nucleotides read TGCGCCAGCAGCCAAGTTCAGGGCAATCAGCCCCAGCATTTT.

V gene TRBV18 combines with J gene TRBJ2-7; tentatively, D is TRBD1 (5 bases). Germline-derived CDR1 and CDR2 are KGHSH and LQKENI. The CDR3 loop spans 16 amino acids. Trimming took off 0 bases at V and 0 bases at J, with 12 bases between the two ends. As DNA, the CDR3 is TGTGCCAGCTCACCACCGTCCCTAACAGGCTCCTACGAGCAGTACTTC. This translates into CASSPPSLTGSYEQYF.

The chain joins TRBV15 to TRBJ1-4; the match to TRBD1 covers 7 bases. The germline V gene has CDR1 LNHNV and CDR2 YYDKDF (reference sequence). The CDR3 totals 15 residues. With V trimmed by 0 bases and J by 7 bases, 5 bases remained unmatched. The CDR3: CATSRETGFGEKLFF. The CDR3 region has the DNA TGTGCCACCAGCAGAGAGACAGGGTTTGGTGAAAAACTGTTTTTT.

CDR3 bases: TGTGCCAGCAGCGTCGGACAGGGGCTCGAGCAGTACTTC. It specifies CASSVGQGLEQYF. This rearrangement joins TRBV5-4 to TRBJ2-7, with 9 bases matching TRBD1. J gave up 6 bases and V 4 bases, and 5 bases lay outside the gene matches. Germline CDR1 reads SGHNT; CDR2 reads YYREEE (reference sequence). The CDR3 consists of 13 residues.

This clone occurred once. The chain is built from TRBV5-6 and TRBJ2-5, with a tentative D call TRBD2 (6 bases). Germline V gene data show CDR1 as SGHDT and CDR2 as YYEEEE. CDR3 length: 14 amino acids. Trimming stripped 0 bases from V and 5 bases from J, with 11 bases between. The CDR3 region has the DNA TGTGCCAGCAGCTTGGGCCTAGCGTGGGAGACCCAGTACTTC. Amino acid sequence: CASSLGLAWETQYF.

V gene TRBV9 combines with J gene TRBJ2-2, with 7 bases aligning to TRBD1. The germline gives CDR1 SGDLS, CDR2 YYNGEE. The CDR3 extends over 14 amino acids. The ends lost 4 bases at V and 3 bases at J; junction bases unmatched: 3. Here the CDR3 DNA reads TGTGCCAGCAGCCCAGGACAGGACACCGGGGAGCTGTTTTTT. It yields the protein CASSPGQDTGELFF. The variable domain in full, completed from reference TRBV9 and TRBJ2-2, reads DSGVTQTPKHLITATGQRVTLRCSPRSGDLSVYWYQQSLDQGLQFLIQYYNGEERAKGNILERFSAQQFPDLHSELNLSSLELGDSALYFCASSPGQDTGELFFGEGSRLTVL.

This sequence joins TRBV5-1 and TRBJ2-5; the D gene is possibly TRBD2 (6 bases). Germline CDR1 reads SGHRS; CDR2 reads YFSETQ. The ends were cut back, 0 bases at V and 3 bases at J, with 9 bases in the middle. The CDR3 consists of 14 residues. CDR3 amino acids: CASSLEGRKETQYF. The CDR3 bases are TGCGCCAGCAGCTTGGAGGGGAGGAAAGAGACCCAGTACTTC.

The rearrangement uses TRBV9 and TRBJ2-7; D call uncertain. V lost 3 bases and J 6 bases, leaving 10 bases between the germline ends. The germline V gene encodes CDR1 SGDLS and CDR2 YYNGEE. There are 12 residues in the CDR3. The CDR3 loop is CASSGSYGEQYF. CDR3 nucleotides: TGTGCCAGCAGCGGCTCTTACGGCGAGCAGTACTTC.

This chain links TRBV7-2 with TRBJ2-4, with 9 positions matching TRBD2. The CDR3 contains 15 residues. CDR1 is SGHTA, CDR2 FQGNSA, per germline. The junction had 11 bases not matched to a gene; V was cut back by 5 bases and J by 9 bases. CDR3 sequence (DNA): TGTGCCAGCAGCCAGGACCAGGGGCGGGGGGGCATTCAGTACTTC. Its protein product is CASSQDQGRGGIQYF.

The chain carries TRBV25-1 and TRBJ1-1; D not certain. Germline V gene lookup returns CDR1 MGHDK and CDR2 SYGVNS. The CDR3 runs to 12 residues. The V end lost 5 bases, the J end lost 6 bases, and 10 bases lay between the germline ends. For the CDR3, the DNA is TGTGCCAGCAGTAGCATATCGGCTGAAGCTTTCTTT. Amino acid sequence: CASSSISAEAFF. Drawing the rest from reference TRBV25-1 and TRBJ1-1, the complete variable domain is EADIYQTPRYLVIGTGKKITLECSQTMGHDKMYWYQQDPGMELHLIHYSYGVNSTEKGDLSSESTVSRIRTEHFPLTLESARPSHTSQYLCASSSISAEAFFGQGTRLTVV.

This rearrangement joins TRBV28 to TRBJ1-3, with TRBD1 matching over 9 bases. CDR1 is MDHEN, CDR2 SYDVKM, per germline. This CDR3 comprises 13 residues. Trimming removed 7 bases from V and 7 bases from J; junction bases left unmatched: 5. The CDR3 region is CASKDRGGNTIYF. The DNA of the CDR3 is TGTGCCAGCAAGGACAGGGGCGGGAACACCATATATTTT.

The V call is TRBV9, the J call TRBJ2-5, with TRBD1 matching 7 bases. The CDR3 sequence is 14 residues long. With V trimmed by 2 bases and J by 2 bases, 3 bases remained unmatched. Germline-derived CDR1 and CDR2 are SGDLS and YYNGEE. CDR3 coding DNA: TGTGCCAGCAGCGTGAGGGGGCTTCAAGAGACCCAGTACTTC. This encodes CASSVRGLQETQYF.

The chain is built from TRBV25-1 and TRBJ2-3; D may be TRBD2 (5 bases). The V end lost 4 bases, the J end lost 5 bases, and 19 bases lay between the germline ends. Germline CDR1 and CDR2: MGHDK and SYGVNS. This CDR3 comprises 16 residues. CDR3 nucleotide sequence: TGTGCCAGCAGTGCCTATGACGGGATGGGTAGAGATACGCAGTATTTT. Its protein is CASSAYDGMGRDTQYF.

The chain employs TRBV25-1 and TRBJ2-7; D may be TRBD1 (5 bases). This CDR3 comprises 11 residues. V was pared by 5 bases and J by 4 bases, with 6 bases between. Germline V gene sequence: CDR1 MGHDK, CDR2 SYGVNS. The CDR3 DNA follows: TGTGCCAGCAGTTCAGGGTACGAGCAGTACTTC. It specifies CASSSGYEQYF.

This chain joins TRBV7-9 and TRBJ2-7, with D possibly matching TRBD1 (6 bases). With 5 bases removed from V and 6 bases from J, the gap between germline ends came to 17 bases. The CDR3 covers 14 residues. The germline V gene encodes CDR1 SEHNR and CDR2 FQNEAQ (reference sequence). CDR3 sequence reads: CASSLQGTFGEQYF. CDR3 coding DNA: TGTGCCAGCAGCCTACAGGGAACCTTTGGCGAGCAGTACTTC. The full variable domain, its missing parts supplied by reference TRBV7-9 and TRBJ2-7, is DTGVSQNPRHKITKRGQNVTFRCDPISEHNRLYWYRQTLGQGPEFLTYFQNEAQLEKSRLLSDRFSAERPKGSFSTLEIQRTEQGDSAMYLCASSLQGTFGEQYFGPGTRLTVT.

J is TRBJ2-7 and V is TRBV30, with D unresolved. V shed 0 bases and J shed 4 bases, with 10 bases lying between them. This CDR3 has 13 residues. Germline V gene sequence: CDR1 GTSNPN, CDR2 SVGIG (reference sequence). Here the CDR3 DNA reads TGTGCCTGGAGTGTACGCCCGGGTTACGAGCAGTACTTC. It encodes CAWSVRPGYEQYF.

This clone was seen once. The chain joins TRBV4-1 to TRBJ2-2; 9 bases map to TRBD1. This CDR3 comprises 16 residues. Germline V gene sequence: CDR1 MGHRA, CDR2 YSYEKL. V was clipped by 2 bases and J by 6 bases; unmatched bases: 7. Written as DNA, the CDR3 is TGCGCCAGCAGCCAACCCGGGACAGGGCACGCCGGGGAGCTGTTTTTT. It yields the protein CASSQPGTGHAGELFF.

The J gene is TRBJ1-5, the V gene TRBV27; maybe TRBD1 (6 bases). The V end was cut by 8 bases, the J end by 7 bases, with 24 bases between. The CDR3 extends over 16 amino acids. Germline CDR1 MNHEY, CDR2 SMNVEV (reference sequence). The CDR3 DNA is TGTGCCAGCTCCCCCGGGGGAGGGGGGGCGAGACAGCCCCAGCATTTT. It yields the protein CASSPGGGGARQPQHF.

This chain links TRBV4-1 with TRBJ1-4, with D possibly being TRBD1 (5 bases). The CDR3 runs to 17 residues. The germline gives CDR1 MGHRA, CDR2 YSYEKL. V lost 0 bases and J lost 8, with 19 bases in between. CDR3 nucleotide sequence: TGCGCCAGCAGCCAAGATAGGGAGGGGCAACTAACGGAAAAACTGTTTTTT. This gives the protein CASSQDREGQLTEKLFF.

DNA for the CDR3: TGTGCCAGCAGCTACCCGGGACTAGCGGGAGTCTATGAGCAGTTCTTC. Protein: CASSYPGLAGVYEQFF. The V and J genes are TRBV7-9 and TRBJ2-1; 14 bases match TRBD2. With 4 bases clipped from V and 8 bases from J, the junction kept 7 bases outside the gene matches. The CDR3 is 16 amino acids. Germline V gene sequence: CDR1 SEHNR, CDR2 FQNEAQ (reference sequence).

This chain links TRBV18 with TRBJ1-2, with 10 positions matching TRBD1. With V trimmed by 4 bases and J by 6 bases, 8 bases remained unmatched. The germline CDR1 and CDR2 sequences are KGHSH and LQKENI. The CDR3 loop spans 15 amino acids. In DNA form, the CDR3 reads TGTGCCAGCTCACGAGGGACAGGGGCGGTTGATGGCTACACCTTC. Protein product: CASSRGTGAVDGYTF.

The chain combines TRBV6-5 with TRBJ2-5; tentative D call: TRBD2 (6 bases). The V gene's germline CDR1 is MNHEY and CDR2 SVGAGI. The CDR3 spans 15 residues. Trimming took off 6 bases at V and 7 bases at J, with 21 bases between the two ends. CDR3 in amino acids: CASSQEEGRLGTQYF. The CDR3 DNA sequence: TGTGCCAGCAGCCAAGAAGAGGGGAGGTTGGGGACCCAGTACTTC.

Notes on this clone: At one end the junction does not follow the germline gene, possibly because of a read error. The chain recombines TRBV28 with TRBJ1-5, with unresolved D. The CDR3 extends over 13 amino acids. Germline assignment: CDR1 MDHEN and CDR2 SYDVKM. The CDR3, as DNA: TGTGCCAGCAGTTTATTGGGCAATCGGCCCCAGCATTTT. It codes for CASSLLGNRPQHF.